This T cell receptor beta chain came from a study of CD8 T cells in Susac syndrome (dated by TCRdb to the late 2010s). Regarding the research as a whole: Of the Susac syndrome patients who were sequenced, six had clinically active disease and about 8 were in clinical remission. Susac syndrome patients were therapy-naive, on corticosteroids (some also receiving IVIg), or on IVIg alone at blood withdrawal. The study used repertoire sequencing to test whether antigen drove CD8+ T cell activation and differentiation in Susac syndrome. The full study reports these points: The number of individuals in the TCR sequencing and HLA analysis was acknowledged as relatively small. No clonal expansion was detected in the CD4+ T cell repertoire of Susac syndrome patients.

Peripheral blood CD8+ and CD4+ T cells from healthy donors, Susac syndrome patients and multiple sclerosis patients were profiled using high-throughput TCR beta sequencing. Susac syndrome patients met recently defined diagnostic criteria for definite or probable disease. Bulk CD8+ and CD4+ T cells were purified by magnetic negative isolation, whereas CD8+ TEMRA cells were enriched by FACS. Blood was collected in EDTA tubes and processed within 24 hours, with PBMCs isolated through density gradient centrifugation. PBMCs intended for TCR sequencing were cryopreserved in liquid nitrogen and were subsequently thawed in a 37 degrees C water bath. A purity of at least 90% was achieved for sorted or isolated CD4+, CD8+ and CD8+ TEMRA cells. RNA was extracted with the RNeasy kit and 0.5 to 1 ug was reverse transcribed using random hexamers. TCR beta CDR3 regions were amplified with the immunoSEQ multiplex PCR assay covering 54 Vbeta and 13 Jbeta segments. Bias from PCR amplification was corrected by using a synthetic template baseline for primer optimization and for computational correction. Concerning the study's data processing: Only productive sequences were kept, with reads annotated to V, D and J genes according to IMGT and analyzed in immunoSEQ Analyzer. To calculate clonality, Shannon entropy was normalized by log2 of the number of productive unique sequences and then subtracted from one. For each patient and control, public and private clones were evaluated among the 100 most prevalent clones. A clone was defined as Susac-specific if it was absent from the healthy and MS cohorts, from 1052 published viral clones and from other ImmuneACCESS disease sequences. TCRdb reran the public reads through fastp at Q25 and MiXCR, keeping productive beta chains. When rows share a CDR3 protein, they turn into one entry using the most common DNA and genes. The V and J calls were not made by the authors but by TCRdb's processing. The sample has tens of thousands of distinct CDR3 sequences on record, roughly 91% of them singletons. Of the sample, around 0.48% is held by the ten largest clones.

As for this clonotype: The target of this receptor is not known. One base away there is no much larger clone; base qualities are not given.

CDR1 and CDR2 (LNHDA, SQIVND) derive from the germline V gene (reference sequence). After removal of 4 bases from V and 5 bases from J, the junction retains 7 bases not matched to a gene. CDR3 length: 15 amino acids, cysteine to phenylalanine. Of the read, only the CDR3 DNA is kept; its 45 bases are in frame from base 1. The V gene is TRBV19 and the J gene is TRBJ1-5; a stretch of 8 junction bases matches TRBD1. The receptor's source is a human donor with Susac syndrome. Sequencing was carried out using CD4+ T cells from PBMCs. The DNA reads TGTGCCAGTAGTACCCGACAGGGGAGGCATCAGCCCCAGCATTTT. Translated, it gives CASSTRQGRHQPQHF.